Listed below are T cell receptor beta chains from one sample, sequenced in a study of T cell changes during pregnancy in multiple sclerosis. Sequencing was performed with immunoSEQ multiplex PCR; in TCRdb, only in-frame clones are kept and a portion is missing. This repertoire shows about 41,000 clones, more than 85% found once; its top ten account for 6.5% to 9%. Specimen: CD8+ T cells from peripheral blood mononuclear cells, collected in the third trimester of pregnancy. These receptor sequences come from a female donor with multiple sclerosis, enrolled in a pregnancy study. The CDR3 runs from the conserved cysteine through the conserved F or W. D genes are given only for firm matches. Size is stated for part of the rows, as once, few or many counts, or as a class when the clone is expanded.

D gene	clone size	V gene	J gene	CDR3 length	CDR3 DNA	CDR3 protein
TRBD1	.	TRBV5-1	TRBJ1-2	15	TGCGCCAGCAGCGAGGACAGGGGGGATCTCTATGGCTACACCTTC	CASSEDRGDLYGYTF
.	.	TRBV30	TRBJ2-7	12	TGTGCCTGGAGAGACAGGTCCTACGAGCAGTACTTC	CAWRDRSYEQYF
.	.	TRBV7-9	TRBJ2-7	12	TGTGCCAGCTCTGAAGGAGGCTACGAGCAGTACTTC	CASSEGGYEQYF
.	.	TRBV5-6	TRBJ2-3	15	TGTGCCAGCAGCTTCACCTCGAGGAGCACAGATACGCAGTATTTT	CASSFTSRSTDTQYF
TRBD1	medium-sized	TRBV6-4	TRBJ1-6	15	TGTGCCAGCAGCTCCGGGACAGTAGAAAATTCACCCCTCCACTTT	CASSSGTVENSPLHF
.	.	TRBV27	TRBJ2-3	18	TGTGCCAGCAGCCCGAGCCCAAAGGGGGGGAGGGGCACAGATACGCAGTATTTT	CASSPSPKGGRGTDTQYF
TRBD2	.	TRBV13	TRBJ2-3	16	TGTGCCAGCAGCTTAGTTGCTAGCGGGAAAGCTGATACGCAGTATTTT	CASSLVASGKADTQYF
.	.	TRBV11-2	TRBJ2-5	12	TGTGCCAGCACACTCAACGGGGAGACCCAGTACTTC	CASTLNGETQYF
.	.	TRBV2	TRBJ1-1	13	TGTGCCAGCACCTCTGGGGGAGGCACTGAAGCTTTCTTT	CASTSGGGTEAFF
TRBD2	once	TRBV11-3	TRBJ2-5	17	TGTGCCAGCAGCGCAACTTGGGCTAGCGGGGACGAAGAGACCCAGTACTTC	CASSATWASGDEETQYF
.	once	TRBV21-1	TRBJ2-7	21	TGTGCCAGCAGCAACCTTCCCCAGACAGGGGTAAAGGGACTACCCTCCTACGAGCAGTACTTC	CASSNLPQTGVKGLPSYEQYF
.	once	TRBV11-2	TRBJ1-1	16	TGTGCCAGCAGCTTAGTCGGTACCGGGGGGAACACTGAAGCTTTCTTT	CASSLVGTGGNTEAFF
TRBD1	.	TRBV4-3	TRBJ2-1	17	TGCGCCAGCAGCCCCACTAGGACAGGGAACTCCTACAATGAGCAGTTCTTC	CASSPTRTGNSYNEQFF
TRBD2	.	TRBV13	TRBJ2-3	18	TGTGCCAGCAGCTCCACCGGAAAGTTGCGGGAGAGGACAGATACGCAGTATTTT	CASSSTGKLRERTDTQYF
.	once	TRBV6-1	TRBJ1-4	15	TGTGCCAGCAGTGAAGTAACAGGGACAAATGAAAAACTGTTTTTT	CASSEVTGTNEKLFF
TRBD1	.	TRBV25-1	TRBJ1-6	16	TGTGCCAGCAGTGAATTCTTAGGGACAGGGGTTTCACCCCTCCACTTT	CASSEFLGTGVSPLHF
TRBD1	.	TRBV19	TRBJ2-5	13	TGTGCCACCAGACAGGGGGCGAAAGAGACCCAGTACTTC	CATRQGAKETQYF
.	.	TRBV2	TRBJ1-6	15	TGTGCCAGCAGTGAAGCGCGGGGGTATAATTCACCCCTCCACTTT	CASSEARGYNSPLHF
TRBD1	.	TRBV2	TRBJ2-1	14	TGTGCCAGCAGCGACAGGGGCGTGACGAATGAGCAGTTCTTC	CASSDRGVTNEQFF
TRBD2	.	TRBV7-2	TRBJ2-3	18	TGTGCCAGCAGCTCCACCCCTTTCTTGCGGGGGGGCGGAAATACGCAGTATTTT	CASSSTPFLRGGGNTQYF
TRBD1	few	TRBV6-4	TRBJ2-3	16	TGTGCCAGCAGTGACGGAGGACAGGGAGGCACAGATACGCAGTATTTT	CASSDGGQGGTDTQYF
TRBD1	.	TRBV5-1	TRBJ1-3	15	TGCGCCAGCAGCCCGGGGACAGGGGTCGGAAACACCATATATTTT	CASSPGTGVGNTIYF
TRBD2	.	TRBV30	TRBJ2-1	13	TGTGCCGGAATAGCGGGAGGCTACAATGAGCAGTTCTTC	CAGIAGGYNEQFF
.	.	TRBV5-6	TRBJ1-2	12	TGTGCCAGCAGCTTGAACAGAGATGGCTACACCTTC	CASSLNRDGYTF
TRBD2	.	TRBV7-2	TRBJ2-1	19	TGTGCCAGCAGCTCCACAACAAATACACTAGCGGGGCCGGGCGATGAGCAGTTCTTC	CASSSTTNTLAGPGDEQFF
.	.	TRBV13	TRBJ2-2	12	TGTGCCAGCGGAGAACATACCGGGGAGCTGTTTTTT	CASGEHTGELFF
.	.	TRBV13	TRBJ2-7	15	TGTGCCAGCAGCTCACCCGGGGACAATAACTACGAGCAGTACTTC	CASSSPGDNNYEQYF
TRBD2	.	TRBV9	TRBJ2-2	17	TGTGCCAGCAGCGTTAGCCGGCTAGCGGATAACACCGGGGAGCTGTTTTTT	CASSVSRLADNTGELFF
.	.	TRBV27	TRBJ2-1	12	TGTGCCAGCAGTCCGGGATTCAATGAGCAGTTCTTC	CASSPGFNEQFF
.	.	TRBV27	TRBJ2-7	16	TGTGCCAGCAGTTTATCCGTGACAGGCCTACCCTACGAGCAGTACTTC	CASSLSVTGLPYEQYF
.	.	TRBV30	TRBJ1-6	13	TGTGCCTGGAGCGTGGACAATAATTCACCCCTCCACTTT	CAWSVDNNSPLHF
.	.	TRBV5-5	TRBJ2-7	15	TGTGCCAGCAGCTTGGGGGTTCGATCGGGGTACGAGCAGTACTTC	CASSLGVRSGYEQYF
TRBD1	.	TRBV28	TRBJ2-7	13	TGTGCCAGCAGTTTGGCAGGGGGCTACGAGCAGTACTTC	CASSLAGGYEQYF
TRBD1	.	TRBV5-1	TRBJ2-7	14	TGCGCCAGCAGCCCTGACAGGGGATGGGGGGAGCAGTACTTC	CASSPDRGWGEQYF
TRBD1	.	TRBV10-3	TRBJ2-7	15	TGTGCCATCAGTGAGGGGGGACAGACAACCTACGAGCAGTACTTC	CAISEGGQTTYEQYF
.	.	TRBV4-3	TRBJ2-7	16	TGCGCCAGCAGCCAAGAGGTTCCAGGGAACTCCTACGAGCAGTACTTC	CASSQEVPGNSYEQYF
.	.	TRBV6-5	TRBJ2-3	16	TGTGCCAGCAGTTCATCGGTAGCGGAGGGTGTAGATACGCAGTATTTT	CASSSSVAEGVDTQYF
.	.	TRBV18	TRBJ2-3	16	TGTGCCAGCTCACCACTTGGCAATCAGGATACAGATACGCAGTATTTT	CASSPLGNQDTDTQYF
.	.	TRBV5-6	TRBJ1-5	14	TGTGCCAGCAGCTTAGGACAGAACAATCAGCCCCAGCATTTT	CASSLGQNNQPQHF
TRBD1	.	TRBV7-9	TRBJ1-1	15	TGTGCCAGCAGCCTGCGGACAGGGGGCGGCCCTGAAGCTTTCTTT	CASSLRTGGGPEAFF
.	.	TRBV27	TRBJ1-2	14	TGTGCCAGCAGTTTTGGAGGGGCCTTCTATGGCTACACCTTC	CASSFGGAFYGYTF
.	few	TRBV28	TRBJ1-5	16	TGTGCCAGCAGTTCGAAACAGGGAAACGGCAATCAGCCCCAGCATTTT	CASSSKQGNGNQPQHF
.	.	TRBV5-6	TRBJ2-1	15	TGTGCCAGCAGCTTTGAATTAGGGGATCGCAATGAGCAGTTCTTC	CASSFELGDRNEQFF
TRBD1	.	TRBV28	TRBJ1-1	15	TGTGCCAGCAGTATTACAGGGGCCCTTGGCACTGAAGCTTTCTTT	CASSITGALGTEAFF
.	.	TRBV27	TRBJ2-1	15	TGTGCCAGCAGCCCGCTCGGGAGCTCCTACAATGAGCAGTTCTTC	CASSPLGSSYNEQFF